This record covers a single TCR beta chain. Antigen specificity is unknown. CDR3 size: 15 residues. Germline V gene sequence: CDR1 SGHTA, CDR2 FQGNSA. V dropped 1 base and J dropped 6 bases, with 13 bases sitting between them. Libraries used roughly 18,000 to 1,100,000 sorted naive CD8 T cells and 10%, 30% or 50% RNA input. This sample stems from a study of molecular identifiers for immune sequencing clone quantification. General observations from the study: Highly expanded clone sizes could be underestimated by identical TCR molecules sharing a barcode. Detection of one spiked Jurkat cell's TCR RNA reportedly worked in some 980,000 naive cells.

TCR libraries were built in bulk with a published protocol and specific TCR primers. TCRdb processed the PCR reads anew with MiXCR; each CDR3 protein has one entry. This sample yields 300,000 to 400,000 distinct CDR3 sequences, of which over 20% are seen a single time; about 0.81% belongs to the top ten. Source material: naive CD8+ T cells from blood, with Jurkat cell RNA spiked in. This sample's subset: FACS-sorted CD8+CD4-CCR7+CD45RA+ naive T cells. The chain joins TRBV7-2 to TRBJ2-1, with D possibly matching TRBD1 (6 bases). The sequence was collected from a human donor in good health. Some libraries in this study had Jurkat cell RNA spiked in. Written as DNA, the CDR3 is TGTGCCAGCAGCTTAGGGGAGAGGGGGTCCAATGAGCAGTTCTTC. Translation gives CASSLGERGSNEQFF.